This T cell receptor (beta chain) stems from a study of blood T cell repertoires in COVID-19 (dated by TCRdb to 2020 to 2022). Broadly, across the study: Recovered participants in ImmuneRACE Cohort 3 were defined by two consecutive negative NP/OP PCR tests, clearance by a healthcare professional, or resolution of symptoms. Collaborator samples came from the United States, Italy and Spain and covered acute and convalescent phases of COVID-19. The material from the prospective study consisted of cDNA or gDNA derived from T cells, B-cell-depleted T cells, or PBMCs. Subjects who had been exposed to COVID-19, were actively infected with it, or had recovered from it provided the deeply sampled blood TCRbeta repertoires that made up the dataset. The repertoires were released in a freely available public database meant as a resource for research on the immune response to SARS-CoV-2. The samples were drawn from two sources: the first 160 participants of the ongoing ImmuneRACE study, and 1,254 subjects contributed by 6 global collaborators. A de-identified subject ID, COVID-19 status, age in years and sex were almost always included in the sample metadata. HLA class I and class II types, where available, came from metadata supplied by the sample provider rather than from assay-based typing. General conclusions and limits of the study: The quantity of clinical and demographic metadata differed by source and by participant and was supplied without curation.

TCRbeta CDR3 regions were amplified from genomic DNA by means of the immunoSEQ Assay, a bias-controlled multiplex PCR. The authors' pipeline ran thus. The number of nucleated cells in each sample was estimated from the amplification of reference gene primers within the assay. To quantify the absolute abundance of each unique TCRbeta CDR3 rearrangement, sequence reads were collapsed and filtered. For each sample, productive Simpson clonality was calculated as the square root of Simpson's diversity index over productive rearrangements. The clones in this table, taken by TCRdb from immuneACCESS, are in-frame only. Not every clone is retained; where verified, under half of the shortfall comes from an unresolved V gene, and the cause of the rest is unknown. The DNA was the basis for D and trimming; V, J and clone size are from that table. Present in this sample are approximately 190,000 clones, 70% to 90% of which were seen just once. Under 30% of the sample rests with the top ten.

In the prospective study, participants were roughly 18 to 95 years old, resided in about two dozen geographic areas of the United States, and were enrolled through a virtual design. In the prospective study, participants were assigned to cohorts based on the clinical history participants reported in a screening survey and a study questionnaire. Each participant in the prospective study had whole blood, serum and a nasopharyngeal or oropharyngeal swab collected by mobile phlebotomists. Prospective study participants could optionally give additional blood draws and questionnaires over an approximately 2-month period. Before DNA extraction, prospective study blood samples were shipped either frozen or at room temperature. In regard to this clone: Its antigen specificity is not known. Base qualities are not at hand, and no much larger clone is one base apart.

The CDR3 sequence holds 15 residues, the cysteine and phenylalanine included. The retained sequence is limited to the CDR3, 45 bases, with the frame set at the first base. At the junction V is shortened by 0 bases and J by 8 bases, with 14 bases in between. The germline V gene provides CDR1 LGHNA and CDR2 YSLEER. The sample consisted of PBMCs or T cells enriched from blood (not recorded which). The TCR comes from a woman between 40 and 50 years old in a cohort exposed to, infected with or recovered from COVID-19 (not recorded which). The sequence joins TRBV4-3 to TRBJ2-1; the D gene is possibly TRBD2, with 5 bases matching. The bases read TGCGCCAGCAGCCAAGAGGACCCGGTGAGGGATGAGCAGTTCTTC. This gives the protein CASSQEDPVRDEQFF.